These 18 T cell receptor beta chains were sequenced from one sample in a study of blood T cell repertoires in COVID-19 (dated by TCRdb to about 2020). The library relied on the immunoSEQ multiplex PCR assay. The table was pulled from immuneACCESS by TCRdb, which kept in-frame rearrangements only. Such tables lose some clones; where checked, under half of the loss comes from unresolved V genes, and the rest has no known cause. In all, the sample holds hundreds of thousands of clones, and 90% to 95% of those were seen once. The ten largest clones capture 0.8% to 1% of the sample. The sample consisted of peripheral blood. These receptors all stem from a man aged 55 to 70 with COVID-19, enrolled during active disease.

The chain joins TRBV11-2 to TRBJ1-1; 9 nucleotides match TRBD1. Germline V gene sequence: CDR1 SGHAT, CDR2 FQNNGV. Trimming removed 5 bases from V and 0 bases from J; junction bases left unmatched: 10. The CDR3 has 17 amino acids. In nucleotides, the CDR3 is TGTGCCAGCAGCAACGACAGGGGGGTACTTATGAACACTGAAGCTTTCTTT. Amino acid sequence: CASSNDRGVLMNTEAFF.

This chain uses TRBV9 with TRBJ2-3; D gene uncertain. Germline lookup yields CDR1 SGDLS and CDR2 YYNGEE. The CDR3 runs to 15 residues. The V gene lost 1 base and the J gene lost 0 bases, with 9 bases spanning the gap. The CDR3 DNA reads as TGTGCCAGCAGCGTATGGGCAGTTAGCACAGATACGCAGTATTTT. It codes for CASSVWAVSTDTQYF. The full variable domain, rest sourced from reference TRBV9 and TRBJ2-3, is DSGVTQTPKHLITATGQRVTLRCSPRSGDLSVYWYQQSLDQGLQFLIQYYNGEERAKGNILERFSAQQFPDLHSELNLSSLELGDSALYFCASSVWAVSTDTQYFGPGTRLTVL.

J is TRBJ1-5 and V is TRBV2; D gene unclear. The CDR3 runs 15 residues. Germline V gene data show CDR1 as SNHLY and CDR2 as FYNNEI. V was trimmed by 2 bases and J by 4 bases, leaving 12 bases between them. Here the CDR3 DNA reads TGTGCCAGCAGTGAAAGAGGGATCGTTAATCAGCCCCAGCATTTT. This sequence encodes CASSERGIVNQPQHF.

The chain is built from TRBV28 and TRBJ2-7; 7 bases agree with TRBD1. The germline gives CDR1 MDHEN, CDR2 SYDVKM. The CDR3 contains 17 residues. The J segment lost 1 base and the V segment lost 7 bases, leaving 16 bases of the junction unmatched. This chain's CDR3 is CASTLRSGGFRSYEQYF. For the CDR3, the DNA is TGTGCCAGCACCCTCCGCTCAGGGGGATTTCGGTCCTACGAGCAGTACTTC.

The chain couples TRBV7-8 to TRBJ2-1, with D possibly matching TRBD2 (6 bases). The V gene lost 1 base and the J gene lost 1 base, with 11 bases spanning the gap. Germline CDR1 and CDR2: SGHVS and FQNEAQ. The CDR3 is 16 residues long. The CDR3 DNA sequence: TGTGCCAGCAGCTTAGGGGACGGGAGATCCTACAATGAGCAGTTCTTC. Residues: CASSLGDGRSYNEQFF.

The chain is built from TRBV11-2 and TRBJ2-7; TRBD1 agrees at 8 bases. Germline assignment: CDR1 SGHAT and CDR2 FQNNGV. The CDR3 runs to 13 residues. V lost 6 bases, J lost 3 bases, and 4 bases stayed unmatched. CDR3 amino acids: CASSRGQVYEQYF. The CDR3 DNA sequence: TGTGCCAGCAGTAGGGGACAGGTCTACGAGCAGTACTTC. Filled out from reference TRBV11-2 and TRBJ2-7, the complete variable domain reads EAGVAQSPRYKIIEKRQSVAFWCNPISGHATLYWYQQILGQGPKLLIQFQNNGVVDDSQLPKDRFSAERLKGVDSTLKIQPAKLEDSAVYLCASSRGQVYEQYFGPGTRLTVT.

This sequence joins TRBV18 and TRBJ1-2, with 7 bases identical to TRBD1. CDR3 length equals 14 residues. Trimming removed 3 bases from V and 7 bases from J; junction bases left unmatched: 8. Germline CDR1 reads KGHSH; CDR2 reads LQKENI. The chain's CDR3 is CASSPQGQMRGYTF. The CDR3 DNA sequence: TGTGCCAGCTCACCGCAGGGACAGATGCGTGGCTACACCTTC.

The rearrangement joins TRBV11-2 to TRBJ2-7; 9 nucleotides align to TRBD1. Germline CDR1 SGHAT, CDR2 FQNNGV. With 4 bases clipped from V and 10 bases from J, the junction kept 8 bases outside the gene matches. CDR3 length: 13 residues. CDR3 protein: CASSSSRDREQYF. The DNA for the CDR3 is TGTGCCAGCAGCTCGTCCCGGGACAGGGAACAGTACTTC.

This clone was recorded once. This chain links TRBV27 with TRBJ1-2, with 8 nucleotides matching TRBD1. Germline V gene lookup returns CDR1 MNHEY and CDR2 SMNVEV (reference sequence). This CDR3 has 16 amino acids. The V segment lost 3 bases and the J segment 3 bases; nucleotides outside the gene matches: 9. The CDR3 reads CASSFHGQGGDYGYTF. CDR3 sequence (DNA): TGTGCCAGCAGTTTCCATGGACAGGGAGGGGACTATGGCTACACCTTC.

The table lists this clone with a count of one. The chain uses TRBV25-1 and TRBJ1-2, with 7 bases lining up with TRBD1. This CDR3 is 17 amino acids long. V gave up 6 bases and J gave up 4 bases; unmatched junction bases: 17. Germline V gene data show CDR1 as MGHDK and CDR2 as SYGVNS. The chain's CDR3 is CASRVGHRDSSLYGYTF. CDR3 DNA sequence: TGTGCCAGCAGAGTAGGCCACCGGGACAGCTCTCTCTATGGCTACACCTTC.

The genes are TRBV4-2 and TRBJ2-3; no firm D call. Trimming removed 0 bases at V and 2 bases at J, with 12 bases between. The CDR3 spans 16 residues. Looked up from germline, CDR1 is LGHNA and CDR2 is YNFKEQ. CDR3 nucleotide sequence: TGTGCCAGCAGCCAAGATCTCCTTACGGTCACAGATACGCAGTATTTT. It yields the protein CASSQDLLTVTDTQYF.

This chain connects TRBV9 to TRBJ1-5; no clear D gene. This CDR3 spans 15 amino acids. V lost 0 bases to trimming and J lost 3 bases, with 10 bases between them. Per germline, CDR1 SGDLS and CDR2 YYNGEE. The CDR3 is CASSVDGAINQPQHF. CDR3 nucleotide sequence: TGTGCCAGCAGCGTAGATGGAGCAATCAATCAGCCCCAGCATTTT.

The chain links TRBV7-8 to TRBJ2-1, with 7 bases fitting TRBD1. The J segment lost 6 bases and the V segment lost 4 bases, leaving 3 bases of the junction unmatched. CDR1 and CDR2 (germline): SGHVS, FQNEAQ. This CDR3 has 13 amino acids. CDR3 protein: CASSSTGSNEQFF. Here the CDR3 DNA reads TGTGCCAGCAGCTCGACAGGGAGCAATGAGCAGTTCTTC.

V gene TRBV29-1 combines with J gene TRBJ1-5; D may be TRBD1 (6 bases). The CDR3 covers 13 residues. Trimming stripped 6 bases from V and 4 bases from J, with 13 bases between. Germline CDR1 SQVTM, CDR2 ANQGSEA. The CDR3 loop reads CSVARGENQPQHF. CDR3 bases: TGCAGCGTGGCCAGGGGAGAGAATCAGCCCCAGCATTTT.

The chain couples TRBV11-2 to TRBJ2-5, with 12 bases matching TRBD2. V shed 5 bases, J shed 5 bases, and the junction held 6 bases outside the gene matches. This CDR3 has 15 residues. Germline-derived CDR1 and CDR2 are SGHAT and FQNNGV. CDR3 nucleotide sequence: TGTGCCAGCAGCAAGGCTAGCGGGGGGGCGGAGACCCAGTACTTC. Amino acid sequence: CASSKASGGAETQYF.

The J gene is TRBJ1-5, the V gene TRBV27; TRBD1 matches 7 bases. The germline gives CDR1 MNHEY, CDR2 SMNVEV (reference sequence). J was trimmed by 1 base and V by 5 bases; bases with no gene match: 8. The CDR3 has 16 residues. CDR3: CASSARGQGSNQPQHF. The CDR3 DNA follows: TGTGCCAGCAGTGCAAGGGGGCAGGGGAGCAATCAGCCCCAGCATTTT.

CDR3 sequence: CASSTPSGLLLEKLFF. The CDR3 bases are TGCGCCAGCAGCACTCCATCCGGACTGCTCTTGGAAAAACTGTTTTTT. The chain recombines TRBV4-1 with TRBJ1-4; the D is unclear. CDR1 and CDR2 from the germline V gene are MGHRA and YSYEKL. V was pared by 5 bases and J by 8 bases, with 21 bases between. CDR3 size: 16 residues.

The V gene is TRBV12-3 or TRBV12-4, the J gene TRBJ1-2; 10 bases line up with TRBD1. The CDR3 loop spans 13 amino acids. J gave up 7 bases and V 6 bases, and 5 bases lay outside the gene matches. The DNA of the CDR3 is TGTGCCAGCAGCCTCCGGGACAGGGGTGGCTACACCTTC. Its translation is CASSLRDRGGYTF.